These 24 T cell receptor beta chains came from one sample sequenced in a study of blood T cell repertoires in COVID-19. The repertoire was sequenced with immunoSEQ multiplex PCR; TCRdb's copy has only in-frame clones and lacks some. The sample contains around 140,000 clones, 81% of which appear only once. The specimen was peripheral blood. Receptor source: a human donor in a cohort sampled during active COVID-19.

The chain combines TRBV4-3 with TRBJ2-6; 12 bases match TRBD2. Germline CDR1 is LGHNA and CDR2 is YSLEER. The length of the CDR3 is 22 residues. Germline trimming cut 4 bases from V and 0 bases from J; bases unmatched to any gene: 16. CDR3: CASSPVADFATSGSSGANVLTF. The CDR3 region has the DNA TGCGCCAGCAGCCCAGTCGCGGACTTTGCGACTAGCGGGAGCTCTGGGGCCAACGTCCTGACTTTC.

The rearrangement joins TRBV3-1 (or the pseudogene TRBV3-2) to TRBJ2-7; 8 bases line up with TRBD2. The trim removed 2 bases at V and 7 bases at J, leaving 1 base unmatched. Germline V gene lookup returns CDR1 LGHDT and CDR2 YNNKEL (reference sequence). CDR3 size: 12 residues. CDR3 nucleotides: TGTGCCAGCAGCCAACCTAGCGGGGAGCAGTACTTC. Protein product: CASSQPSGEQYF.

This clone occurred a few times. The chain recombines TRBV13 with TRBJ1-6, with D unclear. CDR1 and CDR2 from the germline V gene are PRHDT and FYEKMQ (reference sequence). This CDR3 has 14 residues. V lost 1 base and J lost 9, with 10 bases in between. The DNA for the CDR3 is TGTGCCAGCAGCTTAGCGGCCCGGGGTTCACCCCTCCACTTT. Translated, it gives CASSLAARGSPLHF.

The chain joins TRBV7-2 to TRBJ2-7; TRBD2 agrees at 8 bases. Germline V CDR1 and CDR2: SGHTA, FQGNSA. The CDR3 extends over 16 amino acids. V lost 1 base to trimming and J lost 3 bases; unmatched junction nucleotides: 8. CDR3 loop: CASSLVPSGSLYEQYF. DNA of the CDR3: TGTGCCAGCAGCTTAGTCCCAAGCGGGAGCCTCTACGAGCAGTACTTC. Based on the CDR3 plus reference TRBV7-2 and TRBJ2-7, the full variable domain is GAGVSQSPSNKVTEKGKDVELRCDPISGHTALYWYRQSLGQGLEFLIYFQGNSAPDKSGLPSDRFSAERTGGSVSTLTIQRTQQEDSAVYLCASSLVPSGSLYEQYFGPGTRLTVT.

This clone was detected a few times. The CDR3 loop is CASSLGPGEGADTQYF. The CDR3 nucleotides read TGCGCCAGCAGCTTGGGGCCTGGAGAAGGGGCAGATACGCAGTATTTT. V usage is TRBV5-1 and J usage is TRBJ2-3; weak D call: TRBD1 (5 bases). CDR1 and CDR2 from the germline V gene are SGHRS and YFSETQ. The V gene lost 0 bases and the J gene lost 4 bases, with 15 bases spanning the gap. The length of the CDR3 is 16 residues.

This clone was counted a single time. The chain uses TRBV6-6 and TRBJ1-5, with 9 bases that match TRBD1. V trimming: 5 bases; J trimming: 2 bases; junction bases outside the gene matches: 1. The CDR3 length is 14 residues. Germline CDR1 reads MNHNY; CDR2 reads SVGAGI (reference sequence). CDR3 nucleotides: TGTGCCAGCAGTAGGGACAGGGGCAATCAGCCCCAGCATTTT. The encoded protein is CASSRDRGNQPQHF.

Only a few counts were recorded for this clone. The chain links TRBV6-5 to TRBJ2-2; 7 positions match TRBD1. The J segment lost 8 bases and the V segment lost 6 bases, leaving 9 bases of the junction unmatched. Germline V gene lookup returns CDR1 MNHEY and CDR2 SVGAGI. The CDR3 extends over 14 amino acids. Here the CDR3 reads CASREYRGAGELFF. The CDR3, as DNA: TGTGCCAGCAGGGAGTACAGGGGAGCGGGGGAGCTGTTTTTT.

The gene calls are TRBV7-2 and TRBJ1-5; D is uncertain. The CDR3 has 14 residues. V lost 1 base to trimming and J lost 1 base, with 5 bases between them. Germline CDR1 SGHTA, CDR2 FQGNSA. In nucleotides, the CDR3 is TGTGCCAGCAGCTTAGTGGCCAGCAATCAGCCCCAGCATTTT. Translating it yields CASSLVASNQPQHF. The full variable domain, with the rest looked up from reference TRBV7-2 and TRBJ1-5, is GAGVSQSPSNKVTEKGKDVELRCDPISGHTALYWYRQSLGQGLEFLIYFQGNSAPDKSGLPSDRFSAERTGGSVSTLTIQRTQQEDSAVYLCASSLVASNQPQHFGDGTRLSIL.

The chain couples TRBV5-1 to TRBJ1-3; 9 nucleotides agree with TRBD1. CDR1 is SGHRS, CDR2 YFSETQ, per germline. Trimming removed 1 base from V and 3 bases from J; junction bases left unmatched: 14. The CDR3 consists of 19 residues. The chain's CDR3 is CASSLLGMTQGAYGNTIYF. CDR3 nucleotides: TGCGCCAGCAGCTTGCTGGGTATGACACAGGGGGCGTATGGAAACACCATATATTTT.

V usage is TRBV5-1 and J usage is TRBJ2-4, with 7 bases lining up with TRBD1. Germline CDR1 is SGHRS and CDR2 is YFSETQ. With 0 bases clipped from V and 0 bases from J, the junction kept 9 bases outside the gene matches. The CDR3 runs to 18 residues. CDR3 coding DNA: TGCGCCAGCAGCTTGGGGGACAGCCAAAAGTTAGCCAAAAACATTCAGTACTTC. Translated, it gives CASSLGDSQKLAKNIQYF. Looking up the rest from reference TRBV5-1 and TRBJ2-4 gives the full variable domain: KAGVTQTPRYLIKTRGQQVTLSCSPISGHRSVSWYQQTPGQGLQFLFEYFSETQRNKGNFPGRFSGRQFSNSRSEMNVSTLELGDSALYLCASSLGDSQKLAKNIQYFGAGTRLSVL.

This clone has just a few counts. This chain connects TRBV28 to TRBJ2-1; 9 nucleotides match TRBD1. Trimming removed 3 bases from V and 6 bases from J; junction bases left unmatched: 0. In germline, CDR1 is MDHEN, CDR2 SYDVKM. This CDR3 region has 13 residues. For the CDR3, the DNA is TGTGCCAGCAGTTTGACAGGGGGCAATGAGCAGTTCTTC. It is translated as CASSLTGGNEQFF.

The chain has TRBV2 and TRBJ2-7, with 13 bases identical to TRBD2. V trimming: 6 bases; J trimming: 6 bases; junction bases outside the gene matches: 5. The length of the CDR3 is 14 residues. Germline lookup yields CDR1 SNHLY and CDR2 FYNNEI. The CDR3 DNA reads as TGTGCCAGCAGGCCGGGACTAGCGGGATTCGAGCAGTACTTC. This sequence encodes CASRPGLAGFEQYF.

This chain connects TRBV5-1 to TRBJ2-5; weak D call: TRBD1 (6 bases). The germline V and J ends were trimmed by 0 bases and 2 bases, with 8 bases remaining between them. CDR3 size: 14 residues. Germline V gives CDR1 SGHRS, CDR2 YFSETQ. The CDR3 reads CASSLGTDQETQYF. The CDR3 DNA is TGCGCCAGCAGCTTGGGGACAGATCAAGAGACCCAGTACTTC.

This chain uses TRBV18 with TRBJ1-1, with D perhaps TRBD1 (6 bases). There are 14 residues in the CDR3. Germline V gene sequence: CDR1 KGHSH, CDR2 LQKENI. Trimming pared 3 bases from V and 1 base from J, leaving 9 bases between. CDR3 region: CASSPRQENTEAFF. The CDR3 DNA sequence: TGTGCCAGCTCACCTAGACAGGAGAACACTGAAGCTTTCTTT.

This chain links TRBV27 with TRBJ2-7; 8 nucleotides line up with TRBD1. The CDR3 is made up of 15 amino acids. The V and J ends lost 0 bases and 4 bases, in that order; junction bases with no gene match: 5. The germline gives CDR1 MNHEY, CDR2 SMNVEV (reference sequence). CDR3 nucleotide sequence: TGTGCCAGCAGTTTATCGGGCAGGGGGCTTTACGAGCAGTACTTC. Amino acids: CASSLSGRGLYEQYF.

The V call is TRBV7-9, the J call TRBJ2-1; 8 bases are shared with TRBD1. The trim removed 6 bases at V and 4 bases at J, leaving 11 bases unmatched. This CDR3 comprises 16 residues. Germline CDR1 and CDR2: SEHNR and FQNEAQ (reference sequence). CDR3 DNA sequence: TGTGCCAGCAGATCCGACAGGGGCGCCCTATACAATGAGCAGTTCTTC. Translation: CASRSDRGALYNEQFF.

The chain combines TRBV9 with TRBJ2-1, with TRBD2 identical over 12 bases. This CDR3 region has 15 residues. Trimming cost V 3 bases and J 5 bases; bases outside gene matches: 3. Germline V gives CDR1 SGDLS, CDR2 YYNGEE. The CDR3 spells CASSASGRANNEQFF. The CDR3 nucleotides are TGTGCCAGCAGCGCTAGCGGGAGGGCCAACAATGAGCAGTTCTTC. Full variable domain (rest looked up from reference TRBV9 and TRBJ2-1): DSGVTQTPKHLITATGQRVTLRCSPRSGDLSVYWYQQSLDQGLQFLIQYYNGEERAKGNILERFSAQQFPDLHSELNLSSLELGDSALYFCASSASGRANNEQFFGPGTRLTVL.

The genes are TRBV21-1 and TRBJ2-7; the table's D gene call, TRBD1, was not cross checked with the DNA. TRBV21-1 is an annotated pseudogene. The CDR3 runs to 16 residues. The CDR3 DNA is TGTGCCAGCAGCAAAGCGGTGGGACAGACGTTCTACGAGCAGTACTTC. This sequence encodes CASSKAVGQTFYEQYF.

The rearrangement uses TRBV11-2 and TRBJ2-1, with 8 bases fitting TRBD2. This CDR3 contains 15 residues. The germline V gene encodes CDR1 SGHAT and CDR2 FQNNGV. Trimming took 2 bases from V and 2 from J; bases not matched to a gene: 2. CDR3 nucleotide sequence: TGTGCCAGCAGCTTAATTAGCGGGACCTACAATGAGCAGTTCTTC. Protein: CASSLISGTYNEQFF.

The CDR3 protein is CASSYQGQGGYTF. CDR3 sequence (DNA): TGTGCCAGCAGTTACCAGGGACAGGGAGGCTACACCTTC. The chain carries TRBV6-2 or TRBV6-3 and TRBJ1-2, with TRBD1 identical over 9 bases. The CDR3 loop spans 13 amino acids. V shed 2 bases and J 8 bases; nucleotides not matched to a gene: 3. Germline V gives CDR1 MNHEY, CDR2 SVGEGT.

In this sample, this clone turned up a few times. This chain uses TRBV4-3 with TRBJ2-1; D perhaps matches TRBD2 (6 bases). V was shortened by 1 base and J by 3 bases, with 13 bases between the two germline ends. Germline CDR1 LGHNA, CDR2 YSLEER. CDR3 length: 16 amino acids. DNA of the CDR3: TGCGCCAGCAGCCAAGGGAGGGGAGTAATCTACAATGAGCAGTTCTTC. Its protein product is CASSQGRGVIYNEQFF.

The chain carries TRBV28 and TRBJ1-1, with 7 bases that match TRBD1. The CDR3 sequence is 13 residues long. Germline CDR1 and CDR2: MDHEN and SYDVKM. Trimming removed 6 bases from V and 8 bases from J; junction bases left unmatched: 9. This CDR3 is CASRLQGIGEAFF. The CDR3 DNA reads TGTGCCAGCAGATTACAGGGGATTGGGGAAGCTTTCTTT.

This clone has more than one count but fewer than ten. The genes are TRBV19 and TRBJ2-7, with D tentatively TRBD2 (6 bases). CDR1 is LNHDA and CDR2 is SQIVND in the germline V gene (reference sequence). This CDR3 comprises 14 residues. V was shortened by 3 bases and J by 2 bases, with 11 bases between the two germline ends. The CDR3 loop is CASSMGGAAYEQYF. The CDR3 coding sequence is TGTGCCAGTAGTATGGGAGGTGCGGCCTACGAGCAGTACTTC.

The chain employs TRBV27 and TRBJ2-7, with a weak D call TRBD2 (5 bases). V shed 4 bases and J shed 3 bases, with 25 bases lying between them. In germline, CDR1 is MNHEY, CDR2 SMNVEV (reference sequence). This CDR3 comprises 18 residues. For the CDR3, the DNA is TGTGCCAGCAGTTCGGCCCTGAAGGTTGGGGAGAAGGACTACGAGCAGTACTTC. Protein product: CASSSALKVGEKDYEQYF.